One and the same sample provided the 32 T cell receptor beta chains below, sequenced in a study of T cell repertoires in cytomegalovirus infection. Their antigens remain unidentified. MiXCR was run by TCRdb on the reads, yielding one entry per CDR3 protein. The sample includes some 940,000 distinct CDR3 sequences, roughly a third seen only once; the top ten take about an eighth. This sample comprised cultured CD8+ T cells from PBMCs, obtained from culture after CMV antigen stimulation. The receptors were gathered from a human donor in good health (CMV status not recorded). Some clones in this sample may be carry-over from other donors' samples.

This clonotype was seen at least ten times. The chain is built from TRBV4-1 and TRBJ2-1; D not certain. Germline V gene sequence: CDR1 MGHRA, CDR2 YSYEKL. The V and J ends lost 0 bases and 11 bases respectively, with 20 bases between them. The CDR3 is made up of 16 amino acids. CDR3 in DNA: TGCGCCAGCAGCCAAGAAAGGTGGCAGAACAAAGTGCAGCAGTTCTTC. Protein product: CASSQERWQNKVQQFF.

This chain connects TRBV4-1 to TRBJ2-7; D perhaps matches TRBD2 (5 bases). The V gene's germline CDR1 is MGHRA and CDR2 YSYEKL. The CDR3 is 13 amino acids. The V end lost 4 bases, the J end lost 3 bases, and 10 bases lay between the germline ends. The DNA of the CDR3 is TGCGCCAGCAGCCCTATACTAGGCTACGAGCAGTACTTC. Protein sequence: CASSPILGYEQYF.

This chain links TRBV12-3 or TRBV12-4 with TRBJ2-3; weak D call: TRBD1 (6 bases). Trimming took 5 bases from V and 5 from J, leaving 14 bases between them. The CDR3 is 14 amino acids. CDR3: CASSPTGRGDTQYF. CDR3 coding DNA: TGTGCCAGCAGTCCTACAGGGAGAGGAGATACGCAGTATTTT.

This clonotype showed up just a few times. In nucleotides, the CDR3 is TGTGCCAGCAGCGTAGGTAGTAGCGGGGGCAATGAGCAGTTCTTC. Translated, it gives CASSVGSSGGNEQFF. V usage is TRBV9 and J usage is TRBJ2-1, with TRBD2 matching 9 bases. V shed 0 bases, J shed 6 bases, and the junction held 4 bases outside the gene matches. The CDR3 sequence is 15 residues long. CDR1 SGDLS and CDR2 YYNGEE come from the germline V gene.

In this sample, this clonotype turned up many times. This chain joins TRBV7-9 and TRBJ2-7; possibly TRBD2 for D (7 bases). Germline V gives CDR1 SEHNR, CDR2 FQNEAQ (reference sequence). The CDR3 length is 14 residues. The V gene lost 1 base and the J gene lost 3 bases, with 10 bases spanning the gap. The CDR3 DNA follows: TGTGCCAGCAGCTTAGAGGGGGGGAGCTACGAGCAGTACGTC. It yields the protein CASSLEGGSYEQYV.

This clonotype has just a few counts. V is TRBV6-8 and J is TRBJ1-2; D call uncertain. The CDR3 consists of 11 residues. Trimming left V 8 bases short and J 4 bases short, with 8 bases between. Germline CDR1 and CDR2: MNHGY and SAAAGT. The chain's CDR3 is CASLSGYGYTF. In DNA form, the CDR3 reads TGTGCCAGCCTATCGGGCTATGGCTACACCTTC.

CDR3 in amino acids: CASSFRLAGDEQFF. In DNA form, the CDR3 reads TGTGCCAGCAGCTTTCGACTAGCGGGCGATGAGCAGTTCTTC. The chain recombines TRBV7-3 with TRBJ2-1, with 10 bases lining up with TRBD2. The V segment lost 3 bases and the J segment 8 bases; nucleotides outside the gene matches: 4. Germline loops: CDR1 SGHTA, CDR2 FQGTGA. The CDR3 runs to 14 residues.

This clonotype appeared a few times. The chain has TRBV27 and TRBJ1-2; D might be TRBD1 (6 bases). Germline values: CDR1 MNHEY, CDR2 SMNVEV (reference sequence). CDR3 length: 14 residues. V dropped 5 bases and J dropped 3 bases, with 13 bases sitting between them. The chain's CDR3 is CASSVLGGDYGYTF. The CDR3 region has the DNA TGTGCCAGCAGTGTCCTAGGGGGGGACTATGGCTACACCTTC.

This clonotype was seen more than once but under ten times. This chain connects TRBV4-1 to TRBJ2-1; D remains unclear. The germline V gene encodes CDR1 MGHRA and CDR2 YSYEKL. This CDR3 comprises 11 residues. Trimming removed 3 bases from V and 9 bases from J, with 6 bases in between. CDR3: CASSHRTEQFF. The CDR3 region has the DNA TGCGCCAGCAGCCATAGGACTGAGCAGTTCTTC.

CDR3 loop: CAISEAGDSSYNSPLHF. The CDR3 DNA is TGTGCCATCAGTGAGGCAGGCGATAGCTCCTATAATTCACCCCTCCACTTT. The chain combines TRBV10-3 with TRBJ1-6; D gene ambiguous. V shed 2 bases and J shed 0 bases, with 11 bases lying between them. Germline lookup yields CDR1 ENHRY and CDR2 SYGVKD. The CDR3 covers 17 residues.

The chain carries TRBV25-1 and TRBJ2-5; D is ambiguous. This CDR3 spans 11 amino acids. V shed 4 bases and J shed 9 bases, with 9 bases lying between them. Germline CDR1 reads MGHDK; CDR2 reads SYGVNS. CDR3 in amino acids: CASSAPRAQYF. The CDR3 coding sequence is TGTGCCAGCAGTGCCCCTAGGGCCCAGTACTTC.

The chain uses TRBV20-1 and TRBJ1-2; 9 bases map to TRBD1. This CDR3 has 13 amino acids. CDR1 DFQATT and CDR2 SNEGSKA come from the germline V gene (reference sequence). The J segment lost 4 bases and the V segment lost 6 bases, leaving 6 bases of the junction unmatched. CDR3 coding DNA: TGCAGTGCCTCGGACAGGGGTTTCTATGGCTACACCTTC. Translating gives CSASDRGFYGYTF.

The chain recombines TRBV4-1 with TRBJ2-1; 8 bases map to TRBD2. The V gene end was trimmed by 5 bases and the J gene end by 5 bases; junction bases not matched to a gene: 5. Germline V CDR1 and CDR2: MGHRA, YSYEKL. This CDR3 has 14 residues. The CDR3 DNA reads TGCGCCAGCAGCAAGGGGCGGGGGGACAATGAGCAGTTCTTC. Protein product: CASSKGRGDNEQFF.

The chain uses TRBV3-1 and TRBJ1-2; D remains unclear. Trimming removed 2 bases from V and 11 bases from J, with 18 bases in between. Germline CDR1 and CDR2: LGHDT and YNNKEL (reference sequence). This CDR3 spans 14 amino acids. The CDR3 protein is CASSQLDLREAYTF. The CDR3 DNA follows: TGTGCCAGCAGCCAACTGGACTTAAGGGAGGCTTACACCTTC. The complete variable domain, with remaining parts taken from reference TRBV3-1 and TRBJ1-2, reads DTAVSQTPKYLVTQMGNDKSIKCEQNLGHDTMYWYKQDSKKFLKIMFSYNNKELIINETVPNRFSPKSPDKAHLNLHINSLELGDSAVYFCASSQLDLREAYTFGSGTRLTVV.

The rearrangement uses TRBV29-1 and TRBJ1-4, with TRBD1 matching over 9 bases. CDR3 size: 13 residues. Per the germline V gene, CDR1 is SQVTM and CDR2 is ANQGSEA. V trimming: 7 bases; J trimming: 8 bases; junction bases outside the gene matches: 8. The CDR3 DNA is TGCAGCGCCCAGACAGGGGGAAGGGAAAAACTGTTTTTT. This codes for CSAQTGGREKLFF.

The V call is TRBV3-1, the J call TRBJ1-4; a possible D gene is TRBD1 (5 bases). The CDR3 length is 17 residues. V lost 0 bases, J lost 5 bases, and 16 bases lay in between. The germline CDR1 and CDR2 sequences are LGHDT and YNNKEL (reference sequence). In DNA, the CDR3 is TGTGCCAGCAGCCAAGATTGGGCAGGGCCCCCGAATGAAAAACTGTTTTTT. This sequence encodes CASSQDWAGPPNEKLFF. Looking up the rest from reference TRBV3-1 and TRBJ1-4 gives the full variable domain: DTAVSQTPKYLVTQMGNDKSIKCEQNLGHDTMYWYKQDSKKFLKIMFSYNNKELIINETVPNRFSPKSPDKAHLNLHINSLELGDSAVYFCASSQDWAGPPNEKLFFGSGTQLSVL.

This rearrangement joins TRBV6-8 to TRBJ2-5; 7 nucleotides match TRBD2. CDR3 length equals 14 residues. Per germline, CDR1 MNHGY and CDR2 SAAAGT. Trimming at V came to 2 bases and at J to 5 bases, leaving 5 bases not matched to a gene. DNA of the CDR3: TGTGCCAGCAGTTACCGGGAGGACTGGGAGACCCAGTACTTC. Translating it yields CASSYREDWETQYF.

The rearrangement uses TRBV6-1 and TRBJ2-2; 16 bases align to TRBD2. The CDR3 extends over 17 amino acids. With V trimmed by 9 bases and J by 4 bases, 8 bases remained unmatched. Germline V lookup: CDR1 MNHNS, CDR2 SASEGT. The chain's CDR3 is CASKGLAGGPSTGELFF. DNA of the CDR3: TGTGCCAGTAAGGGACTAGCGGGGGGGCCGAGCACCGGGGAGCTGTTTTTT.

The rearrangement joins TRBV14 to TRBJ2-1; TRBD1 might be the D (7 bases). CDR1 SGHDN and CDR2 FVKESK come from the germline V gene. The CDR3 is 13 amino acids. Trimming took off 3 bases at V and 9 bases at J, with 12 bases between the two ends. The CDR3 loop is CASSQFRGAEQFF. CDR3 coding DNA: TGTGCCAGCAGCCAGTTCAGGGGGGCTGAGCAGTTCTTC.

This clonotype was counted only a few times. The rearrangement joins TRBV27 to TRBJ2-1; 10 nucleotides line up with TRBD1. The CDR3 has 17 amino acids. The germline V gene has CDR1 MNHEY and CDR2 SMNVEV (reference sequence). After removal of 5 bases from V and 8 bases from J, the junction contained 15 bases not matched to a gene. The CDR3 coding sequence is TGTGCCAGCAGTAACCAACCGACAGGGGGCATGTTGGATGAGCAGTTCTTC. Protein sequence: CASSNQPTGGMLDEQFF.

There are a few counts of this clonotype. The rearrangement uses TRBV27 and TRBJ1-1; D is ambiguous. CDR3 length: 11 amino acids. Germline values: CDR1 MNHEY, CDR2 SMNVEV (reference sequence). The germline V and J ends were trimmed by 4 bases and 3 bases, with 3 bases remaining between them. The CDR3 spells CASSSHTEAFF. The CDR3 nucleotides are TGTGCCAGCAGTTCGCACACTGAAGCTTTCTTT.

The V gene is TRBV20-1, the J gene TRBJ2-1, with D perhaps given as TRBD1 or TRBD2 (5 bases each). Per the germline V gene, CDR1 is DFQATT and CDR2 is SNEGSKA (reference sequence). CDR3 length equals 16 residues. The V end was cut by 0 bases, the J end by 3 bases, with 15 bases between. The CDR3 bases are TGCAGTGCTAGAGACCCCATCGGGGCCCACTACAATGAGCAGTTCTTC. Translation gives CSARDPIGAHYNEQFF.

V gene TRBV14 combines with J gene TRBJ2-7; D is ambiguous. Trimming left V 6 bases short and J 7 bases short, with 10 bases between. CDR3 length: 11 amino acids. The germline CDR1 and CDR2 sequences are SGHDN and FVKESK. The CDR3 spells CASSPLQEQYV. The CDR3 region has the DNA TGTGCCAGCAGTCCCCTACAGGAGCAGTACGTC.

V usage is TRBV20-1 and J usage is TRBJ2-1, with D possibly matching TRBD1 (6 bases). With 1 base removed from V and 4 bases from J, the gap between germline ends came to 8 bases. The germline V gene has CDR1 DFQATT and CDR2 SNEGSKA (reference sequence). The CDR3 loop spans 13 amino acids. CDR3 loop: CSARGTVYNEQFF. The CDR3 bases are TGCAGTGCTAGAGGGACAGTATACAATGAGCAGTTCTTC.

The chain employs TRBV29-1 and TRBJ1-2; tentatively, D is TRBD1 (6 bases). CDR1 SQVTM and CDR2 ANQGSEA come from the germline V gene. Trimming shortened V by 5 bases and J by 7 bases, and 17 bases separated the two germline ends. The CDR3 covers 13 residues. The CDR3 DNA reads TGCAGCGTTCCGCCACAGGGCTTGGGTGGCTACACCTTC. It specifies CSVPPQGLGGYTF.

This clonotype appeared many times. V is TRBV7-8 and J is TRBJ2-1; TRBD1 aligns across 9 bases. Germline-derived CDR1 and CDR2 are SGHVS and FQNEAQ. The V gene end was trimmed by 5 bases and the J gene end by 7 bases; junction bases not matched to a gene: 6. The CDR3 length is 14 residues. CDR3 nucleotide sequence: TGTGCCAGCAGCAGGGACAGGGAGGGGAATGAGCAGTTCTTC. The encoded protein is CASSRDREGNEQFF.

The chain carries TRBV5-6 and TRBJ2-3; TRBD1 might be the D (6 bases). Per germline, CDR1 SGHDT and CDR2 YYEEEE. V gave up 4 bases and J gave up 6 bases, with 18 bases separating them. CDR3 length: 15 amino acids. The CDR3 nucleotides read TGTGCCAGCAGCCCCCGTAGGACAGATGTCGATACGCAGTATTTT. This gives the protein CASSPRRTDVDTQYF.

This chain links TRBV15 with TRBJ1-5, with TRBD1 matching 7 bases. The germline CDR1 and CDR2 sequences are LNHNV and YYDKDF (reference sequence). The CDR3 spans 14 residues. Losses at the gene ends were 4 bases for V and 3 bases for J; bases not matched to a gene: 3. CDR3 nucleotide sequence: TGTGCCACCAGCACCGGACAGGACAATCAGCCCCAGCATTTT. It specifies CATSTGQDNQPQHF.

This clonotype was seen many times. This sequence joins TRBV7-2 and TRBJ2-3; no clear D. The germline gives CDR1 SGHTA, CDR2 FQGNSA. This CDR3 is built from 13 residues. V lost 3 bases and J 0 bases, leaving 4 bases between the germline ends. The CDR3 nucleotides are TGTGCCAGCAGCTTCTACAGCACAGATACGCAGTATTTT. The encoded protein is CASSFYSTDTQYF.

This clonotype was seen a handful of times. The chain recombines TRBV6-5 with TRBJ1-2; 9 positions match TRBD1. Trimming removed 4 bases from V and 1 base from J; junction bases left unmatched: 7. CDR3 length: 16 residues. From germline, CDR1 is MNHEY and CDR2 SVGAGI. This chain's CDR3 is CASSWTGAPLNYGYTF. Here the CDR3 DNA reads TGTGCCAGCAGTTGGACAGGGGCACCACTTAACTATGGCTACACCTTC.

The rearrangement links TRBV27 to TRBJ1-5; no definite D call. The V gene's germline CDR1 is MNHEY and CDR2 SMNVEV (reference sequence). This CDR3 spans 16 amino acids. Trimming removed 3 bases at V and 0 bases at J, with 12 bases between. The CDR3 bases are TGTGCCAGCAGTTTGGGCCCTCCCTATAGCAATCAGCCCCAGCATTTT. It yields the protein CASSLGPPYSNQPQHF.

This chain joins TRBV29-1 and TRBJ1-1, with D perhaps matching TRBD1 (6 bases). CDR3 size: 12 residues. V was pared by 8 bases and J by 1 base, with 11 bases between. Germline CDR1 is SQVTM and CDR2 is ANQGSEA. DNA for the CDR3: TGCAGCCCGTGGACAGCGAACACTGAAGCTTTCTTT. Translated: CSPWTANTEAFF.